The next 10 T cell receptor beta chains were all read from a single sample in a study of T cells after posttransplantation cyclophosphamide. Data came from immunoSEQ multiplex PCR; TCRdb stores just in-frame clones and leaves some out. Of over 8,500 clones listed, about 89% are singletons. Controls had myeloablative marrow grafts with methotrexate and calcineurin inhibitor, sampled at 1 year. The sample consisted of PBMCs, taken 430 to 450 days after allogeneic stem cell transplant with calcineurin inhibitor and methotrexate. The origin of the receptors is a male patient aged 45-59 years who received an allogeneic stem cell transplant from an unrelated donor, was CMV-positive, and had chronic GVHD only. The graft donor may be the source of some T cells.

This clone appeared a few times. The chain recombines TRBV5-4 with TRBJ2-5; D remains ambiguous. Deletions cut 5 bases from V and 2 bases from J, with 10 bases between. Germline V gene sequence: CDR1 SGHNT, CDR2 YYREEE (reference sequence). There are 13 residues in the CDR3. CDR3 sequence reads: CASRPTEQETQYF. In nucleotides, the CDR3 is TGTGCCAGCAGACCTACAGAGCAAGAGACCCAGTACTTC.

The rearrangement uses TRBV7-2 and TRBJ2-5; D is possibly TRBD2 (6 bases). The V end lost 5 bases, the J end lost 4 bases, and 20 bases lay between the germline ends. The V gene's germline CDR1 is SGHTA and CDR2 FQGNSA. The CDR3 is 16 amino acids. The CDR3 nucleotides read TGTGCCAGCAGCCCCGGGACTTACATGCCTTCAGAGACCCAGTACTTC. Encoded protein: CASSPGTYMPSETQYF.

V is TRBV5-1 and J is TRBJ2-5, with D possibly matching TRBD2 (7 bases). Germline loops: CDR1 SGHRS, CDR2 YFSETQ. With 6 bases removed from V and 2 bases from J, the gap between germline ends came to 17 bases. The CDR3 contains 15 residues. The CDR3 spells CASNTLEGGQETQYF. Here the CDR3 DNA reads TGCGCCAGCAACACACTGGAGGGGGGGCAAGAGACCCAGTACTTC. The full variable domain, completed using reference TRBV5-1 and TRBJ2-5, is KAGVTQTPRYLIKTRGQQVTLSCSPISGHRSVSWYQQTPGQGLQFLFEYFSETQRNKGNFPGRFSGRQFSNSRSEMNVSTLELGDSALYLCASNTLEGGQETQYFGPGTRLLVL.

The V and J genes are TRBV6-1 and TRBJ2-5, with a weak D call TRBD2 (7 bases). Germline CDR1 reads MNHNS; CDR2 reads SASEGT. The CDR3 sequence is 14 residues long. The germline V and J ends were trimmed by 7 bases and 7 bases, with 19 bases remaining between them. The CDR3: CASILRGAGSTQYF. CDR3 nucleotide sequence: TGTGCCAGCATACTCCGGGGGGCGGGTTCGACCCAGTACTTC.

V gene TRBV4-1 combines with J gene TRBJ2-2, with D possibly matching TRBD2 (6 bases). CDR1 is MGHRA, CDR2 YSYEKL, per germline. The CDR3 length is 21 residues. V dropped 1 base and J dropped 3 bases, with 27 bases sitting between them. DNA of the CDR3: TGCGCCAGCAGCCAAGCCCCAGGCGAGGGAAAGAACGGGGGTGACACCGGGGAGCTGTTTTTT. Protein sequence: CASSQAPGEGKNGGDTGELFF.

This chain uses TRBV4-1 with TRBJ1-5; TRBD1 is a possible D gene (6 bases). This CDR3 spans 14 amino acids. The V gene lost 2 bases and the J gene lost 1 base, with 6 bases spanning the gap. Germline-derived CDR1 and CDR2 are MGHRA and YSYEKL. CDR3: CASSQRGSNQPQHF. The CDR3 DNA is TGCGCCAGCAGCCAAAGGGGGAGCAATCAGCCCCAGCATTTT.

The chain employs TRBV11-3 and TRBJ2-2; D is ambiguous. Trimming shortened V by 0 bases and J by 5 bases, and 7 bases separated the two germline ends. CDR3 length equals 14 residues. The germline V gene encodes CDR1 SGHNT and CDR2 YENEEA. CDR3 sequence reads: CASSLEVETGELFF. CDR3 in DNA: TGTGCCAGCAGCTTAGAAGTGGAGACCGGGGAGCTGTTTTTT.

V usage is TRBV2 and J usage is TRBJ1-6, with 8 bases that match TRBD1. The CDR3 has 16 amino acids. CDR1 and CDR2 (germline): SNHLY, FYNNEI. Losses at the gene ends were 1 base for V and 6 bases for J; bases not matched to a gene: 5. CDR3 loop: CASSEGPGGFNSPLHF. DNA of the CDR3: TGTGCCAGCAGTGAAGGACCAGGGGGCTTTAATTCACCCCTCCACTTT.

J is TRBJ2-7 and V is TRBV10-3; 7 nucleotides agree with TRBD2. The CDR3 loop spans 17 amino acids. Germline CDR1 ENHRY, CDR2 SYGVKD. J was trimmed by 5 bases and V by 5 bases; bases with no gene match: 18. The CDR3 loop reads CAISPPGGSRVLDEQYF. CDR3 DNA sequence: TGTGCCATCAGTCCCCCCGGGGGGAGCCGCGTTCTGGACGAGCAGTACTTC.

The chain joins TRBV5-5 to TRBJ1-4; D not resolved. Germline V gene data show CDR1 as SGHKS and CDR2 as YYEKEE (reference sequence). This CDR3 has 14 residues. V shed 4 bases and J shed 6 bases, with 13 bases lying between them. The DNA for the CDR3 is TGTGCCAGCAGCCCCCGGGTCGCCCATGAAAAACTGTTTTTT. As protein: CASSPRVAHEKLFF.